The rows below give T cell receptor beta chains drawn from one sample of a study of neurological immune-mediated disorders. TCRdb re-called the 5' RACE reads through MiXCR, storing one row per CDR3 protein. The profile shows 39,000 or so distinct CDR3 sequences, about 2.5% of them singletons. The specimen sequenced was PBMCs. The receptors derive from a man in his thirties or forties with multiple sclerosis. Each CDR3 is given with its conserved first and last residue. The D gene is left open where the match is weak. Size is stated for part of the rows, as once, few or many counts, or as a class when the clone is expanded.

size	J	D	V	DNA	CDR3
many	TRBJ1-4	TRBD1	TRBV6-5	TGTGCCAGCAGTCTCTACACAGGGGTGAGGGAAAAACTGTTTTTT	CASSLYTGVREKLFF
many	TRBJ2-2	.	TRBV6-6	TGTGCCAGCTCCTTGGCCGGGTCCCCCACCGGGGAGCTGTTTTTT	CASSLAGSPTGELFF
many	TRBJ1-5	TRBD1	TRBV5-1	TGCGCCAGCAGTGTCACAGGGGGTTTTCAGCCCCAGCATTTT	CASSVTGGFQPQHF
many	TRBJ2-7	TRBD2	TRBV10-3	TGTGCCATCAGTGAGCCCGGACTAGCGGGCCACTACGAGCAGTACTTC	CAISEPGLAGHYEQYF
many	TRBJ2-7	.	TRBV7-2	TGTGCCAGCAGCCGCGGTATGAGCAGCTTAACCTACGAGCAGTACTTC	CASSRGMSSLTYEQYF
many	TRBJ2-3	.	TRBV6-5	TGTGCCAGTGGCGCTTTATCTAGGTTCACAGATACGCAGTATTTT	CASGALSRFTDTQYF
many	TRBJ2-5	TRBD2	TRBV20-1	TGCAGTGCTAGAGGGACTAGCGGGAATCGAGAGACCCAGTACTTC	CSARGTSGNRETQYF
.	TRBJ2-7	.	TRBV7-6	TGTGCCAGCAGCTCACTAGGGGAGGAGCAGTACTTC	CASSSLGEEQYF
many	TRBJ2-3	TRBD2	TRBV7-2	TGTGCCAGCAGCTTGGGGGAGGGGGCTAGCGGGAACCTAGATACGCAGTATTTT	CASSLGEGASGNLDTQYF
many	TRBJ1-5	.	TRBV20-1	TGCAGTGCCACCTTGGGGGCGCGTCCTCAGCCCCAGCATTTT	CSATLGARPQPQHF